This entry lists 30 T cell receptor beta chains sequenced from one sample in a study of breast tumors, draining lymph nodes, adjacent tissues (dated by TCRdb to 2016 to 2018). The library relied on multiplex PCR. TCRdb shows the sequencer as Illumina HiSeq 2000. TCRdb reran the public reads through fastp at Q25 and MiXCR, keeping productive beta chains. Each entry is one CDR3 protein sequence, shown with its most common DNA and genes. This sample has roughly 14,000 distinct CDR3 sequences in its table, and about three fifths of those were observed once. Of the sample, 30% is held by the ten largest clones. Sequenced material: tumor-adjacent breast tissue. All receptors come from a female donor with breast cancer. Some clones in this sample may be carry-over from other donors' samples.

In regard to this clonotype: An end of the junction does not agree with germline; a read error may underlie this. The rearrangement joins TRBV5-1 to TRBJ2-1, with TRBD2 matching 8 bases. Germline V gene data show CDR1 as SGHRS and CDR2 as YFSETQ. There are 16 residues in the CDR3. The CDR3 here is CVSSSRRGGVFNEQFF. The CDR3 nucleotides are TGCGTCAGCAGCTCGCGTCGGGGGGGGGTCTTCAATGAGCAGTTCTTC.

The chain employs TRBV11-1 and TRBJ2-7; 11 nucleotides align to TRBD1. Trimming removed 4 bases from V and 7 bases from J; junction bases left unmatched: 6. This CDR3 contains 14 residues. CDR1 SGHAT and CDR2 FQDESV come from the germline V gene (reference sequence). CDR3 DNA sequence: TGTGCCAGCAGCTCTGGACAGGGGGCGGGAGAGCAGTACTTC. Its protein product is CASSSGQGAGEQYF. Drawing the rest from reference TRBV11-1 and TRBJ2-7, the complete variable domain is EAEVAQSPRYKITEKSQAVAFWCDPISGHATLYWYRQILGQGPELLVQFQDESVVDDSQLPKDRFSAERLKGVDSTLKIQPAELGDSAMYLCASSSGQGAGEQYFGPGTRLTVT.

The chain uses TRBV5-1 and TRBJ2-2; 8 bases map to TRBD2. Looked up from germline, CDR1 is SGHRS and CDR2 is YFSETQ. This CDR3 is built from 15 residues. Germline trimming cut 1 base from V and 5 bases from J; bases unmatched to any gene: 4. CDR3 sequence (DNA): TGCGCCAGCAGCTTGTCAGCGGGAGCGACCGGGGAGCTGTTTTTT. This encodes CASSLSAGATGELFF.

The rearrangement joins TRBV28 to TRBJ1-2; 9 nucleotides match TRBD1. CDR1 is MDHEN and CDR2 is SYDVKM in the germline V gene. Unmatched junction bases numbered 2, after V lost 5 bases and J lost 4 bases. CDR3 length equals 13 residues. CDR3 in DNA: TGTGCCAGCAGTACAGGGGGCGGCTATGGCTACACCTTC. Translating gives CASSTGGGYGYTF.

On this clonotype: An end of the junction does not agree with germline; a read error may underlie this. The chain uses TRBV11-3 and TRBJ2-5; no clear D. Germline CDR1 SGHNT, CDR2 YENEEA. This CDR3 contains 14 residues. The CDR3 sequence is CASSLDLPQETQHF. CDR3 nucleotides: TGTGCCAGCAGCTTGGATTTGCCTCAAGAGACCCAGCACTTC.

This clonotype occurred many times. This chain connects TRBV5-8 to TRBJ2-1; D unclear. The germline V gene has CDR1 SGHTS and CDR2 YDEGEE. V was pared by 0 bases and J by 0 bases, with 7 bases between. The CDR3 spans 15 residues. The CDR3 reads CASSLEASSYNEQFF. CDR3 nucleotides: TGTGCCAGCAGCTTGGAAGCAAGCTCCTACAATGAGCAGTTCTTC.

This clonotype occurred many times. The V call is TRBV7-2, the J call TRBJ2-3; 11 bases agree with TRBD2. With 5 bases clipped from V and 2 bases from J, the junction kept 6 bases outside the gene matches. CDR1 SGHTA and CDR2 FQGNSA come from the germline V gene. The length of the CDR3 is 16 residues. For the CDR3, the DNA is TGTGCCAGCAGCACCCGACTAGCGGGGCTCACAGATACGCAGTATTTT. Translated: CASSTRLAGLTDTQYF.

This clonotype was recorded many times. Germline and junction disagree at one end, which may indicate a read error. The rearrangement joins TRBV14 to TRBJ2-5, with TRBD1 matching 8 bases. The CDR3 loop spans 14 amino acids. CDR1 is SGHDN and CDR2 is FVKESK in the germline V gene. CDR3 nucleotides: TGTGCCAGCAGCCCCGGGACAGGTCAAGAGACCCAGTCCTTC. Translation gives CASSPGTGQETQSF.

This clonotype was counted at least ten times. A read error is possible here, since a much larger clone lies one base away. CDR3 sequence reads: CASSSKGNTIYF. The DNA of the CDR3 is TGTGCCAGCAGTTCGAAGGGAAACACCATATATTTT. The V and J genes are TRBV12-3 or TRBV12-4 and TRBJ1-3; D is unclear. V was cut by 4 bases and J by 4 bases, with 5 bases left in between. The CDR3 is made up of 12 amino acids.

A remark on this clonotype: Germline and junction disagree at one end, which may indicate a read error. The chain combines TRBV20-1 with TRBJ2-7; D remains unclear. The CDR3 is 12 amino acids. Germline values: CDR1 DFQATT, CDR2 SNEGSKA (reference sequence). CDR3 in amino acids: CMRPASSYEPYF. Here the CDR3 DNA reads TGCATGCGGCCAGCGAGCTCCTACGAGCCGTACTTC.

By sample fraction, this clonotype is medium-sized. The CDR3 protein is CASSQGGLSGYTF. The CDR3 region has the DNA TGTGCCAGCAGCCAAGGGGGCCTTTCTGGCTACACCTTC. The chain links TRBV14 to TRBJ1-2; tentative D call: TRBD1 (5 bases). V dropped 1 base and J dropped 7 bases, with 10 bases sitting between them. Germline CDR1 and CDR2: SGHDN and FVKESK. The CDR3 has 13 residues. Supplemented by reference TRBV14 and TRBJ1-2, the full variable domain reads EAGVTQFPSHSVIEKGQTVTLRCDPISGHDNLYWYRRVMGKEIKFLLHFVKESKQDESGMPNNRFLAERTGGTYSTLKVQPAELEDSGVYFCASSQGGLSGYTFGSGTRLTVV.

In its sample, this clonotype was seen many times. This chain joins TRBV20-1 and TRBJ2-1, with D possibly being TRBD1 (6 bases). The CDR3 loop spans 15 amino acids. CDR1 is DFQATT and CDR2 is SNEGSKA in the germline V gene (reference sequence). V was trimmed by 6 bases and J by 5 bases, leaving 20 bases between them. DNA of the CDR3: TGCAGTGCCCCAAGGTGGGGGCAAACGGACAATGAGCAGTTCTTC. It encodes CSAPRWGQTDNEQFF.

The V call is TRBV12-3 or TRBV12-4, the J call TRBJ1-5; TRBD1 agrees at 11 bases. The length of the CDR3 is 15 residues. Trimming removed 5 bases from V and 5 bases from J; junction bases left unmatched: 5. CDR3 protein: CASSPGQGGHQPQHF. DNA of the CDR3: TGTGCCAGCAGTCCGGGACAGGGGGGGCATCAGCCCCAGCATTTT.

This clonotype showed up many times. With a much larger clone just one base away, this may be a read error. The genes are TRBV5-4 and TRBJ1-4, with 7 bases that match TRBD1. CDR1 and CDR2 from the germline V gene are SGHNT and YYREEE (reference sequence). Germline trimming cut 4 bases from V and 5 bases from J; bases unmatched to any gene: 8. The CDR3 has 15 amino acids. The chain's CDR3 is CASSVNRGVNEKLFF. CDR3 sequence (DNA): TGTGCCAGCAGCGTGAACAGGGGCGTAAATGAAAAACTGTTTTTT.

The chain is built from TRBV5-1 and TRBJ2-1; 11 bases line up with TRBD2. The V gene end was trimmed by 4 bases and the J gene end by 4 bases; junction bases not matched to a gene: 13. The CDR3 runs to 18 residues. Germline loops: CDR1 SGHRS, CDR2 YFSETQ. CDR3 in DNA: TGCGCCAGCAGCCCGATGTTAGCGGGGGGGCCCTCGTACAATGAGCAGTTCTTC. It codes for CASSPMLAGGPSYNEQFF.

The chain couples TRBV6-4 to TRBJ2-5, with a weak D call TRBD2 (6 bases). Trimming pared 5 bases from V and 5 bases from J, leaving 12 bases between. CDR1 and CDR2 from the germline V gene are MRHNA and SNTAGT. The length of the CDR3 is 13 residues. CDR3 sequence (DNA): TGTGCCAGCAGTTTAGGAGGGCTGGAGACCCAGTACTTC. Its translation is CASSLGGLETQYF.

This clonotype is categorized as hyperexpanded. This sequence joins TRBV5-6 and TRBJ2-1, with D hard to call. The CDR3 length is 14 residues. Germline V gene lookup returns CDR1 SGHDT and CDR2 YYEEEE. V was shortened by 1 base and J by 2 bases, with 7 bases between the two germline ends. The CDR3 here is CASSLKAAYNEQFF. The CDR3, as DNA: TGTGCCAGCAGCTTGAAGGCAGCCTACAATGAGCAGTTCTTC.

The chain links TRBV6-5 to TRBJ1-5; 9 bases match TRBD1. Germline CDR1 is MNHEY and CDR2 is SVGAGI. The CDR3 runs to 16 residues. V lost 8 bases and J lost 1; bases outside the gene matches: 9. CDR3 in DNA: TGTGCCAGCGGATACAGGGGGCCTGGGAGCAATCAGCCCCAGCATTTT. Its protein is CASGYRGPGSNQPQHF.

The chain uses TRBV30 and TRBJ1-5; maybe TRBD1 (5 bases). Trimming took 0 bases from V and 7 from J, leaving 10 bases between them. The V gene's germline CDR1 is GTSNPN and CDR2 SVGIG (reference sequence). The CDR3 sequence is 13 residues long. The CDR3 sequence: CAWSVSGHQPQHF. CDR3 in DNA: TGTGCCTGGAGTGTATCGGGGCACCAGCCCCAGCATTTT.

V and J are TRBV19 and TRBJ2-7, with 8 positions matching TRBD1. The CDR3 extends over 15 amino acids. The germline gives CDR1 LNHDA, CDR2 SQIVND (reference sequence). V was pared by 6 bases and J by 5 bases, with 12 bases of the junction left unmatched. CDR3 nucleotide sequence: TGTGCCAGTAGAGGCCGCGGGACAGGATTCCACGAGCAGTACTTC. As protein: CASRGRGTGFHEQYF.

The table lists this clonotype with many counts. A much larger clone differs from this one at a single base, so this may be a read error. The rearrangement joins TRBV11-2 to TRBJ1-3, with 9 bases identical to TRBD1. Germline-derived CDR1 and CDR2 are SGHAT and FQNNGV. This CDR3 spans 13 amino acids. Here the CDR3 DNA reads TGTGCCAGCAGCTCGGACAGGGGAACCACCATATATTTT. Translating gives CASSSDRGTTIYF.

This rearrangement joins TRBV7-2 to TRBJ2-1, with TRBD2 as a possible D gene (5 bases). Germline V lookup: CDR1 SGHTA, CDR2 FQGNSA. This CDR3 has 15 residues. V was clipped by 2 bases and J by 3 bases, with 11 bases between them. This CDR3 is CASSLRGNLYNEQFF. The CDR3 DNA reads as TGTGCCAGCAGCTTACGAGGGAATCTCTACAATGAGCAGTTCTTC.

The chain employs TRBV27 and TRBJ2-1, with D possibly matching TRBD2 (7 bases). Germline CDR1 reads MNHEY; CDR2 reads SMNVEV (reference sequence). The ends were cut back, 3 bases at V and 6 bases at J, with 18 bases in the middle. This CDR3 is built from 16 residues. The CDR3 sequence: CASSFIWGGGGNEQFF. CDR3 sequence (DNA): TGTGCCAGCAGTTTTATTTGGGGAGGGGGGGGCAATGAGCAGTTCTTC.

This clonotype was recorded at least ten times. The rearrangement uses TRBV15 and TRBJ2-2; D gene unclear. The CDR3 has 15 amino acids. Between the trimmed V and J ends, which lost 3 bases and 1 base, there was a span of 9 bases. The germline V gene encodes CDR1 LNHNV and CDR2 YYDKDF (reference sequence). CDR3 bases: TGTGCCACCAGCAGCGGCAGGCTGAACACCGGGGAGCTGTTTTTT. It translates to CATSSGRLNTGELFF.

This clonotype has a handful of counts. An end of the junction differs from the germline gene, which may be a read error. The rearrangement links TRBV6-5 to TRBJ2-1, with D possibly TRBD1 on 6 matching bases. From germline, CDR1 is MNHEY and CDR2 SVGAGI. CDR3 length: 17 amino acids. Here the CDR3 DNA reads TGCGCCAGCAGTTACGCCCCTTCTACCGGGACATACAATGAGCAGTTCTTC. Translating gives CASSYAPSTGTYNEQFF.

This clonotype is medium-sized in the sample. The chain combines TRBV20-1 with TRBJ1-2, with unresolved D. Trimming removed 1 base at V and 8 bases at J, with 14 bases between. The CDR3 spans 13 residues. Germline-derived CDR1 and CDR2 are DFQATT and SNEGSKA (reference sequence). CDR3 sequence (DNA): TGCAGTGCTAGAGCTCTAGACCGCCGAGGCTACACCTTC. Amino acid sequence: CSARALDRRGYTF.

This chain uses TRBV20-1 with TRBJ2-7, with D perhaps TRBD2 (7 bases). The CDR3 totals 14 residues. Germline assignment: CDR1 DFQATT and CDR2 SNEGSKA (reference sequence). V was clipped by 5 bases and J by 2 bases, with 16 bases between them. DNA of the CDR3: TGCAGTGCTGGACTAGGGAACAGGGCCTACGAGCAGTACTTC. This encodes CSAGLGNRAYEQYF.

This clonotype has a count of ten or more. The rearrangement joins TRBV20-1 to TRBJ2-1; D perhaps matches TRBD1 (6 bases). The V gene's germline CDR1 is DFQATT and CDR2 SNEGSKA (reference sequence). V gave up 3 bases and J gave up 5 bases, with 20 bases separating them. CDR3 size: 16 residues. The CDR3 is CSARKSGAESHNEQFF. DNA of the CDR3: TGCAGTGCTAGGAAGTCAGGGGCAGAGTCCCACAATGAGCAGTTCTTC.

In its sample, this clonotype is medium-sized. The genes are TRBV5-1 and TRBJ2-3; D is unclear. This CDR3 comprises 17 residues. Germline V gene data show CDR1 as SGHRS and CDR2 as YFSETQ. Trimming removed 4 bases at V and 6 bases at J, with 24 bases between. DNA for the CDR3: TGCGCCAGCAGCCCCGGACGGAGTACCATGATCTTGGATACGCAGTATTTT. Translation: CASSPGRSTMILDTQYF.

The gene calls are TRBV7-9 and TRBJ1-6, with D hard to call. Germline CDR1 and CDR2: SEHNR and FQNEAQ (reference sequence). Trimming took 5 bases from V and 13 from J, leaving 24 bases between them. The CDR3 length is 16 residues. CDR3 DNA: TGTGCCAGCAGCCAAGATGGTAGAGGCTCCAATCCTCCCCTCCACTTT. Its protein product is CASSQDGRGSNPPLHF.